These 29 T cell receptor beta chains share one sample of origin, sequenced in a study of Ad26.COV2.S vaccination and SARS-CoV-2 variants (dated by TCRdb to the early 2020s). The library was obtained by the immunoSEQ multiplex PCR assay. Entries here come from immuneACCESS through TCRdb and include only in-frame sequences with V and J called. Some clones fail to appear in such tables; in the studies checked, an unresolved V gene covers under half of the shortfall, and the cause of the remainder is unknown. Present in this sample are 400,000 to 450,000 clones, 75% to 95% of which were seen just once. The ten top clones hold more than 9% of the sample. The treatment or condition tag for this specimen amounts to: about 20 received Ad26.COV2.S at low or high dose, single or two shots; about five received placebo; per-sample allocation not given. Repertoires of vaccine and placebo recipients were sequenced from samples collected on day 63 after the first injection.

Sequencing used peripheral blood, obtained in a trial of Ad26.COV2.S vaccine versus placebo. Receptors were obtained from a person between 18 and 65 years old who received the Ad26.COV2.S COVID-19 vaccine or a placebo.

The V and J genes are TRBV29-1 and TRBJ2-7; D could derive from TRBD1 or TRBD2 (6 bases each). This CDR3 region has 13 residues. Germline V gives CDR1 SQVTM, CDR2 ANQGSEA. V dropped 6 bases and J dropped 0 bases, with 12 bases sitting between them. The CDR3 DNA reads TGCAGCGTGGAGGGGGTTGGCTCCTACGAGCAGTACTTC. It yields the protein CSVEGVGSYEQYF.

The chain carries TRBV24-1 and TRBJ1-5, with D possibly being TRBD1 (5 bases). Germline V lookup: CDR1 KGHDR, CDR2 SFDVKD. The CDR3 has 17 residues. V lost 2 bases and J lost 0, with 13 bases in between. The CDR3 loop reads CATSDSSRGDSNQPQHF. DNA of the CDR3: TGTGCCACCAGTGATTCGTCAAGGGGAGATAGCAATCAGCCCCAGCATTTT.

This chain links TRBV6-5 with TRBJ1-4; D might be TRBD1 (6 bases). V was clipped by 2 bases and J by 8 bases, with 15 bases between them. From germline, CDR1 is MNHEY and CDR2 SVGAGI. There are 15 residues in the CDR3. The CDR3: CASSYLQGADEKLFF. DNA of the CDR3: TGTGCCAGCAGTTACCTACAGGGCGCGGACGAAAAACTGTTTTTT.

The J gene is TRBJ2-7, the V gene TRBV11-3; 10 bases are a match to TRBD2. The germline gives CDR1 SGHNT, CDR2 YENEEA. The trim removed 5 bases at V and 7 bases at J, leaving 11 bases unmatched. The CDR3 spans 15 residues. CDR3 sequence: CASSPGLAKEQEQYF. The CDR3 DNA follows: TGTGCCAGCAGCCCGGGACTAGCGAAAGAACAGGAGCAGTACTTC.

V usage is TRBV28 and J usage is TRBJ2-7, with D uncertain. Trimming shortened V by 4 bases and J by 5 bases, and 6 bases separated the two germline ends. Germline CDR1 and CDR2: MDHEN and SYDVKM. CDR3 length equals 11 residues. The CDR3 DNA reads as TGTGCCAGCAGTTATGACCACGAGCAGTACTTC. This gives the protein CASSYDHEQYF.

This clone came up once. The rearrangement uses TRBV19 and TRBJ2-3; D possibly corresponds to TRBD2 (5 bases). V gave up 6 bases and J gave up 1 base, with 11 bases separating them. CDR3 length: 14 amino acids. Germline CDR1 is LNHDA and CDR2 is SQIVND (reference sequence). CDR3 residues: CASSLGGGTDTQYF. The CDR3 bases are TGTGCCAGTAGCCTAGGAGGAGGCACAGATACGCAGTATTTT.

The V call is TRBV6-4, the J call TRBJ2-1, with D possibly called TRBD1 or TRBD2 (5 bases each). The CDR3 is made up of 14 amino acids. Trimming pared 4 bases from V and 8 bases from J, leaving 15 bases between. Germline CDR1 and CDR2: MRHNA and SNTAGT. The CDR3 DNA reads as TGTGCCAGCAGTGTTCTTTCAGGGACGGATGAGCAGTTCTTC. Translation: CASSVLSGTDEQFF.

V gene TRBV29-1 combines with J gene TRBJ1-1, with a weak D call TRBD1 (5 bases). This CDR3 spans 11 amino acids. V lost 6 bases and J 6 bases, leaving 11 bases between the germline ends. CDR1 and CDR2 (germline): SQVTM, ANQGSEA. CDR3 nucleotides: TGCAGCGTGGCTAGGGGCTCTGAAGCTTTCTTT. Translating it yields CSVARGSEAFF.

The V call is TRBV6-5, the J call TRBJ1-2; possible D gene TRBD1, 6 bases. Trimming left V 10 bases short and J 8 bases short, with 17 bases between. Looked up from germline, CDR1 is MNHEY and CDR2 is SVGAGI. The CDR3 totals 12 residues. CDR3 DNA sequence: TGTGCCACCGGGGAGGCAGGGGAAGGCTACACCTTC. It is translated as CATGEAGEGYTF.

This clone was recorded a few times. DNA for the CDR3: TGTGCCAGCAGCCCAGTACGCGCCGGGGAGCTGTTTTTT. Translating gives CASSPVRAGELFF. This chain links TRBV7-9 with TRBJ2-2; the D is unclear. Deletions cut 5 bases from V and 6 bases from J, with 10 bases between. This CDR3 contains 13 residues. CDR1 and CDR2 from the germline V gene are SEHNR and FQNEAQ (reference sequence).

The chain combines TRBV10-2 with TRBJ2-3; 7 bases map to TRBD2. Germline assignment: CDR1 WSHSY and CDR2 SAAADI. V lost 2 bases and J lost 13; bases outside the gene matches: 15. The CDR3 sequence is 15 residues long. The CDR3 DNA follows: TGCGCCAGCAGTGAGGGGGGTCTTGGAGCGGGACCTAAGTATTTT. Amino acid sequence: CASSEGGLGAGPKYF.

The J gene is TRBJ2-3, the V gene TRBV7-3; no clear D. This CDR3 is built from 15 residues. The V gene lost 1 base and the J gene lost 2 bases, with 10 bases spanning the gap. The germline gives CDR1 SGHTA, CDR2 FQGTGA. In DNA form, the CDR3 reads TGTGCCAGCAGCTTAATCGGGCAGCCCACAGATACGCAGTATTTT. Translating it yields CASSLIGQPTDTQYF.

V is TRBV5-1 and J is TRBJ2-3; 8 bases are shared with TRBD1. Per the germline V gene, CDR1 is SGHRS and CDR2 is YFSETQ. Trimming cost V 5 bases and J 3 bases; bases outside gene matches: 11. The CDR3 consists of 16 residues. This chain's CDR3 is CASSRGQGANTDTQYF. CDR3 nucleotide sequence: TGCGCCAGCAGTAGAGGACAGGGCGCAAATACAGATACGCAGTATTTT.

V usage is TRBV5-5 and J usage is TRBJ2-7; D remains ambiguous. Germline V gene data show CDR1 as SGHKS and CDR2 as YYEKEE (reference sequence). V dropped 3 bases and J dropped 3 bases, with 13 bases sitting between them. The CDR3 length is 14 residues. CDR3 sequence: CASSYGRTSYEQYF. DNA of the CDR3: TGTGCCAGCAGCTACGGTCGCACCAGCTACGAGCAGTACTTC.

The V call is TRBV27, the J call TRBJ1-1; 7 bases are a match to TRBD1. V dropped 5 bases and J dropped 4; count of bases not matched to a gene: 7. The CDR3 has 14 amino acids. Germline-derived CDR1 and CDR2 are MNHEY and SMNVEV (reference sequence). The CDR3 is CASSKYRGSTEAFF. The CDR3 DNA is TGTGCCAGCAGTAAGTACAGGGGATCCACTGAAGCTTTCTTT.

This sequence joins TRBV7-2 and TRBJ2-7; 11 nucleotides line up with TRBD2. J was trimmed by 6 bases and V by 1 base; bases with no gene match: 5. The germline CDR1 and CDR2 sequences are SGHTA and FQGNSA. CDR3 size: 15 residues. CDR3 sequence reads: CASSLGLAGTSEQYF. The CDR3 nucleotides are TGTGCCAGCAGCTTAGGACTAGCGGGAACGTCCGAGCAGTACTTC. The variable domain in full, completed from reference TRBV7-2 and TRBJ2-7, reads GAGVSQSPSNKVTEKGKDVELRCDPISGHTALYWYRQSLGQGLEFLIYFQGNSAPDKSGLPSDRFSAERTGGSVSTLTIQRTQQEDSAVYLCASSLGLAGTSEQYFGPGTRLTVT.

This rearrangement joins TRBV3-1 (or the pseudogene TRBV3-2) to TRBJ1-4; no definite D call. The CDR3 sequence is 16 residues long. Germline lookup yields CDR1 LGHDT and CDR2 YNNKEL (reference sequence). V lost 1 base to trimming and J lost 8 bases, with 17 bases between them. The CDR3 DNA reads TGTGCCAGCAGCCAAGGCCTGGGAGGAGTTGAGGAAAAACTGTTTTTT. It encodes CASSQGLGGVEEKLFF.

As DNA, the CDR3 is TGTGCCATCAAACCAGGACAGAGCAATCAGCCCCAGCATTTT. Its protein product is CAIKPGQSNQPQHF. The chain couples TRBV27 to TRBJ1-5; a weak D match, TRBD1 (6 bases). Trimming took 10 bases from V and 1 from J, leaving 14 bases between them. Germline V CDR1 and CDR2: MNHEY, SMNVEV (reference sequence). CDR3 length equals 14 residues.

The CDR3 loop is CASSIAGWGAYGYTF. DNA of the CDR3: TGTGCCAGTAGTATAGCGGGCTGGGGGGCGTACGGCTACACCTTC. The gene calls are TRBV19 and TRBJ1-2; maybe TRBD1 (6 bases). The CDR3 extends over 15 amino acids. Trimming left V 1 base short and J 8 bases short, with 17 bases between. Germline V gene data show CDR1 as LNHDA and CDR2 as SQIVND (reference sequence).

The V gene is TRBV19, the J gene TRBJ1-5; D ambiguous. The CDR3 spans 13 residues. Germline V gene lookup returns CDR1 LNHDA and CDR2 SQIVND (reference sequence). Trimming removed 3 bases from V and 7 bases from J, with 10 bases in between. The CDR3 sequence is CASSMSTVQPQHF. CDR3 nucleotide sequence: TGTGCCAGTAGTATGTCTACGGTCCAGCCCCAGCATTTT.

CDR3 loop: CASSYGTSGRDREQYF. CDR3 DNA sequence: TGTGCCAGCAGTTACGGGACTAGCGGGAGAGATCGCGAGCAGTACTTC. The chain recombines TRBV6-5 with TRBJ2-7, with 14 positions matching TRBD2. The CDR3 spans 16 residues. Germline V CDR1 and CDR2: MNHEY, SVGAGI. After removal of 2 bases from V and 6 bases from J, the junction contained 6 bases not matched to a gene.

This clone is a singleton in its sample. The chain has TRBV14 and TRBJ2-7; maybe TRBD1 (5 bases). This CDR3 contains 13 residues. With 0 bases removed from V and 3 bases from J, the gap between germline ends came to 6 bases. Germline V gene data show CDR1 as SGHDN and CDR2 as FVKESK. The CDR3 DNA sequence: TGTGCCAGCAGCCAAGACAGGGACTACGAGCAGTACTTC. Its protein product is CASSQDRDYEQYF. Combining the CDR3 with reference TRBV14 and TRBJ2-7 gives the whole variable domain EAGVTQFPSHSVIEKGQTVTLRCDPISGHDNLYWYRRVMGKEIKFLLHFVKESKQDESGMPNNRFLAERTGGTYSTLKVQPAELEDSGVYFCASSQDRDYEQYFGPGTRLTVT.

The J gene is TRBJ2-1, the V gene TRBV27; 8 positions agree with TRBD2. Trimming took 6 bases from V and 1 from J; bases not matched to a gene: 11. CDR1 is MNHEY and CDR2 is SMNVEV in the germline V gene (reference sequence). This CDR3 region has 17 residues. CDR3: CASSRPTSELSYNEQFF. CDR3 in DNA: TGTGCCAGCAGCCGACCGACTAGCGAACTATCCTACAATGAGCAGTTCTTC.

The chain has TRBV27 and TRBJ2-5; TRBD1 is a possible D gene (5 bases). CDR1 and CDR2 from the germline V gene are MNHEY and SMNVEV (reference sequence). V was cut by 5 bases and J by 0 bases, with 10 bases left in between. This CDR3 has 14 amino acids. CDR3 nucleotide sequence: TGTGCCAGCAGTCTCGACAGCAACCAAGAGACCCAGTACTTC. Translation: CASSLDSNQETQYF.

CDR3 sequence reads: CASSLVAGGNEQYF. The CDR3 region has the DNA TGCGCCAGCAGCTTGGTGGCGGGAGGTAACGAGCAGTACTTC. The chain recombines TRBV5-1 with TRBJ2-7; 8 bases agree with TRBD2. Germline CDR1 is SGHRS and CDR2 is YFSETQ. There are 14 residues in the CDR3. V lost 0 bases, J lost 5 bases, and 4 bases stayed unmatched.

The chain joins TRBV7-9 to TRBJ2-7; TRBD1 aligns across 7 bases. Germline V lookup: CDR1 SEHNR, CDR2 FQNEAQ (reference sequence). The V and J ends lost 5 bases and 3 bases, in that order; junction bases with no gene match: 4. This CDR3 is built from 13 residues. The CDR3, as DNA: TGTGCCAGCAGCCCGACAGGGAACTACGAGCAGTACTTC. Its translation: CASSPTGNYEQYF.

The chain links TRBV19 to TRBJ2-7; 8 nucleotides match TRBD1. Germline V lookup: CDR1 LNHDA, CDR2 SQIVND (reference sequence). V dropped 5 bases and J dropped 4; count of bases not matched to a gene: 7. This CDR3 comprises 14 residues. The CDR3 sequence: CASSFGQGWYEQYF. CDR3 sequence (DNA): TGTGCCAGTAGTTTCGGACAGGGATGGTACGAGCAGTACTTC.

The chain carries TRBV19 and TRBJ2-7; a possible D gene is TRBD1 (5 bases). Germline CDR1 LNHDA, CDR2 SQIVND (reference sequence). This CDR3 region has 13 residues. V lost 2 bases and J 4 bases, leaving 9 bases between the germline ends. The CDR3 DNA sequence: TGTGCCAGTAGTATACCCGGACATTACGAGCAGTACTTC. Translated, it gives CASSIPGHYEQYF.

The chain employs TRBV5-5 and TRBJ1-2; weak D call: TRBD1 (6 bases). Germline lookup yields CDR1 SGHKS and CDR2 YYEKEE (reference sequence). The CDR3 extends over 17 amino acids. The germline V and J ends were trimmed by 0 bases and 4 bases, with 19 bases remaining between them. The CDR3 is CASSLGGGPRGIYGYTF. The CDR3 DNA is TGTGCCAGCAGCTTGGGTGGGGGGCCCCGAGGAATCTATGGCTACACCTTC.